This T cell receptor (beta chain) derives from a study of CD8+ T cells in alopecia areata. Treatment of the sample: oral pan-JAK inhibitor, 5-10 mg twice daily. V gave up 0 bases and J gave up 8 bases, with 25 bases separating them. CDR3 length: 18 residues. Germline-derived CDR1 and CDR2 are GTSNPN and SVGIG (reference sequence). This clone occurred a few times. Following RNA extraction, reverse transcription yielded cDNA that acted as the sequencing template. Assay: immunoSEQ multiplex PCR; the TCRdb copy retains only in-frame clones and omits some. Of about 210,000 clones listed, more than 60% were seen once; the top ten hold more than 1%.

V is TRBV30 and J is TRBJ1-4; no reliable D call. The sequencing used CD4+ T cells sorted from blood, collected at week 44, from a patient treated with tofacitinib. The source of this sequence is a human donor with alopecia areata. Here the CDR3 reads CAWSVRGRKDPSGEKLFF. The CDR3, as DNA: TGTGCCTGGAGTGTACGTGGTAGGAAGGATCCTTCTGGAGAAAAACTGTTTTTT.